This record covers a single T cell receptor (beta chain). UMIs that included a 6-nucleotide sample barcode were added by template switching, which took place during cDNA synthesis. Reprocessing the 5' RACE reads, TCRdb reports a single entry for every CDR3 protein and omits DNA. Its clone listing holds 110,000 or so distinct CDR3 sequences. These data are taken from a study of monozygotic twins with inflammatory bowel disease. Germline CDR1 reads SNHLY; CDR2 reads FYNNEI. The CDR3 is 14 residues long. The TCR was taken from a human donor with ulcerative colitis or Crohn's disease, or a healthy co-twin of an affected twin (not recorded which). Sequenced sample: blood. This chain links TRBV2 with TRBJ2-7; TCRdb designates TRBD1, a call that cannot be tested without DNA. CDR3: CASSELPDSGEQYF.